Sequencing of this TCR beta chain was carried out in a study of blood T cell repertoires in COVID-19. Looking at the study overall: Samples taken during acute and convalescent COVID-19 were collected in the United States, Italy and Spain. T cells, B-cell-depleted T cells, or PBMCs provided the cDNA or gDNA that served as material.

As handled by the study authors: It was from reference gene primer amplification that nucleated cell counts were estimated. This table comes from immunoSEQ multiplex PCR, and its TCRdb copy is limited to in-frame clones, with some not included. The V and J calls and clone size were taken over from that table, and D and trimming were inferred from the DNA. The sample yields about 110,000 clones, about 88% seen once. V was cut by 4 bases and J by 2 bases, with 17 bases left in between. CDR3 length equals 16 residues. Germline V CDR1 and CDR2: SGHTA, FQGNSA. The origin of this receptor is a human donor in a cohort sampled during active COVID-19. The rearrangement joins TRBV7-2 to TRBJ1-1; D might be TRBD1 (6 bases). What was sequenced was peripheral blood. CDR3 loop: CASSYTSGVGNTEAFF. The CDR3 bases are TGTGCCAGCAGCTACACATCAGGGGTCGGTAACACTGAAGCTTTCTTT.